This T cell receptor (beta chain) was obtained from a study of T cell repertoires in cytomegalovirus infection. TCRdb reprocessed the reads via MiXCR and lists one record per CDR3 protein. The sample consists of roughly 300,000 distinct CDR3 sequences, roughly a quarter of them appearing once. The CDR3 totals 14 residues. CDR1 and CDR2 from the germline V gene are SGHAT and FQNNGV. The ends lost 3 bases at V and 10 bases at J; junction bases unmatched: 4. This clonotype was counted once. This chain connects TRBV11-2 to TRBJ1-6, with TRBD1 matching 9 bases. The sample was PBMCs. The clonotype originates from a human donor in good health (CMV status not recorded). Some clones in this sample may be carry-over from other donors' samples. Here the CDR3 reads CASSLGQGGSPLHF. As DNA, the CDR3 is TGTGCCAGCAGCTTGGGACAGGGCGGCTCACCCCTCCACTTT.